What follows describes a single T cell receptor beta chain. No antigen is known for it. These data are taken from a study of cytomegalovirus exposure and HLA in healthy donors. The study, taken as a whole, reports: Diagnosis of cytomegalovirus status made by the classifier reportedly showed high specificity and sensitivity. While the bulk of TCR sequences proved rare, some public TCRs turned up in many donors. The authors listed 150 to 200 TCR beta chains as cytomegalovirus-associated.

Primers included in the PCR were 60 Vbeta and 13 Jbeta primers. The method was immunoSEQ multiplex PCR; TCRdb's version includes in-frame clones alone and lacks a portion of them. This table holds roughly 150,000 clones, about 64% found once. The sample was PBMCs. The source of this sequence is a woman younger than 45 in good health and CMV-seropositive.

As DNA, the CDR3 is TGTGCCAGCAGTTTTGGACTAGCGGGAGGCTACGAGCAGTACTTC. It translates to CASSFGLAGGYEQYF. The chain couples TRBV27 to TRBJ2-7, with TRBD2 matching over 14 bases. This CDR3 is built from 15 residues. The V segment lost 3 bases and the J segment 3 bases; nucleotides outside the gene matches: 1. Germline CDR1 reads MNHEY; CDR2 reads SMNVEV (reference sequence).